Below are 9 T cell receptor beta chains sequenced from a single sample in a study of early T cells in non-severe SARS-CoV-2 infection. TCRdb reprocessed the 5' RACE reads with MiXCR, giving one entry per CDR3 protein. The sample carries about 59,000 distinct CDR3 sequences, roughly 13% recorded once. The sample here was whole blood, taken at baseline. The receptors originated from an adult who was a healthcare worker with PCR-confirmed SARS-CoV-2 infection or an uninfected control (not recorded which).

The chain combines TRBV5-6 with TRBJ2-5; 8 nucleotides line up with TRBD1. This CDR3 is 15 amino acids long. V dropped 3 bases and J dropped 2; count of bases not matched to a gene: 6. Germline assignment: CDR1 SGHDT and CDR2 YYEEEE. CDR3 sequence: CASSWGRGLQETQYF. The CDR3, as DNA: TGTGCCAGCAGCTGGGGCAGGGGGCTTCAAGAGACCCAGTACTTC.

This clonotype was picked up many times. The chain joins TRBV29-1 to TRBJ2-7; 9 nucleotides agree with TRBD1. Germline V gives CDR1 SQVTM, CDR2 ANQGSEA. This CDR3 is 14 amino acids long. With 7 bases clipped from V and 1 base from J, the junction kept 8 bases outside the gene matches. Here the CDR3 reads CSATGGRGSYEQYF. The CDR3 region has the DNA TGCAGCGCAACAGGGGGCAGGGGGTCCTACGAGCAGTACTTC.

V gene TRBV7-9 combines with J gene TRBJ2-7, with TRBD2 identical over 9 bases. Trimming took 5 bases from V and 6 from J; bases not matched to a gene: 14. The CDR3 has 16 residues. Germline V gene sequence: CDR1 SEHNR, CDR2 FQNEAQ (reference sequence). The CDR3 DNA is TGTGCCAGCAGCACCAACCCGACTAGCGGACGGGGCGAGCAGTACTTC. It codes for CASSTNPTSGRGEQYF.

This clonotype was seen many times. The V and J genes are TRBV7-6 and TRBJ2-2, with a weak D call TRBD2 (6 bases). V gave up 4 bases and J gave up 6 bases, with 12 bases separating them. The CDR3 has 14 amino acids. CDR1 is SGHVS, CDR2 FNYEAQ, per germline. CDR3 nucleotide sequence: TGTGCCAGCAGCTCGGAGGGTGGCGCCGGGGAGCTGTTTTTT. Protein product: CASSSEGGAGELFF. Drawing the rest from reference TRBV7-6 and TRBJ2-2, the complete variable domain is GAGVSQSPRYKVTKRGQDVALRCDPISGHVSLYWYRQALGQGPEFLTYFNYEAQQDKSGLPNDRFSAERPEGSISTLTIQRTEQRDSAMYRCASSSEGGAGELFFGEGSRLTVL.

This clonotype was seen at least ten times. This chain joins TRBV12-3 or TRBV12-4 and TRBJ2-3, with a tentative D call TRBD2 (5 bases). The CDR3 totals 15 residues. The germline V and J ends were trimmed by 2 bases and 2 bases, with 11 bases remaining between them. The CDR3 here is CASSLRGLSTDTQYF. CDR3 in DNA: TGTGCCAGCAGTTTACGTGGACTGTCCACAGATACGCAGTATTTT.

This clonotype appeared a few times. The chain couples TRBV9 to TRBJ2-3; no reliable D call. The ends were cut back, 4 bases at V and 4 bases at J, with 10 bases in the middle. Per the germline V gene, CDR1 is SGDLS and CDR2 is YYNGEE. The CDR3 has 13 residues. The CDR3 reads CASSSSISDTQYF. The CDR3 DNA reads TGTGCCAGCAGCTCCTCGATCTCAGATACGCAGTATTTT.

This clonotype turned up a few times. The chain has TRBV5-4 and TRBJ1-1, with 7 bases aligning to TRBD1. V shed 0 bases, J shed 1 base, and the junction held 3 bases outside the gene matches. The CDR3 length is 15 residues. CDR1 and CDR2 from the germline V gene are SGHNT and YYREEE (reference sequence). In DNA, the CDR3 is TGTGCCAGCAGCTTGGCCAGGGGGGCGAACACTGAAGCTTTCTTT. It encodes CASSLARGANTEAFF.

This clonotype turned up a few times. V usage is TRBV7-9 and J usage is TRBJ2-6; TRBD1 or TRBD2 may be the D gene (5 bases each). Germline CDR1 and CDR2: SEHNR and FQNEAQ (reference sequence). CDR3 length: 16 amino acids. The germline V and J ends were trimmed by 6 bases and 0 bases, with 12 bases remaining between them. As DNA, the CDR3 is TGTGCCAGCAGTTGGGACGGCAGCTCTGGGGCCAACGTCCTGACTTTC. Translation gives CASSWDGSSGANVLTF.

In this sample, this clonotype turned up a few times. The chain recombines TRBV4-1 with TRBJ2-7, with no clear D. Per germline, CDR1 MGHRA and CDR2 YSYEKL. The CDR3 has 15 amino acids. Trimming took 0 bases from V and 6 from J, leaving 15 bases between them. The CDR3 DNA reads as TGCGCCAGCAGCCAAGATGGCAATACCCCATTCGAGCAGTACTTC. Amino acids: CASSQDGNTPFEQYF.